Shown below are 10 T cell receptor beta chains from a single sample sequenced in a study of cytomegalovirus exposure and HLA in healthy donors. Repertoires were generated with immunoSEQ multiplex PCR, while TCRdb's copy carries only in-frame clones and drops some. The data contain just under 150,000 clones, roughly 87% of them singletons. The source material was PBMCs. The origin of the receptors is a man younger than 30 in good health and CMV-seropositive.

The chain employs TRBV6-1 and TRBJ2-1, with D possibly TRBD2 on 6 matching bases. The CDR3 length is 14 residues. V gave up 8 bases and J gave up 3 bases, with 14 bases separating them. Germline CDR1 MNHNS, CDR2 SASEGT. CDR3 sequence (DNA): TGTGCCAGCGACGCCCGGCGGGACTACAATGAGCAGTTCTTC. It encodes CASDARRDYNEQFF.

The chain joins TRBV5-8 to TRBJ1-5; D might be TRBD1 (5 bases). CDR3 length equals 14 residues. V lost 3 bases and J lost 7, with 14 bases in between. Germline-derived CDR1 and CDR2 are SGHTS and YDEGEE. The CDR3 protein is CASSSDSEGQPQHF. CDR3 DNA sequence: TGTGCCAGCAGCTCTGACTCGGAGGGGCAGCCCCAGCATTTT.

V gene TRBV29-1 combines with J gene TRBJ1-1; D possibly corresponds to TRBD1 (5 bases). V gave up 4 bases and J gave up 3 bases, with 21 bases separating them. Germline V CDR1 and CDR2: SQVTM, ANQGSEA. This CDR3 region has 16 residues. CDR3 sequence: CSVVEGRRDRDTEAFF. The CDR3 region has the DNA TGCAGCGTTGTTGAGGGGCGGAGGGATAGGGACACTGAAGCTTTCTTT. Full variable domain (outside the CDR3, taken from reference TRBV29-1 and TRBJ1-1): SAVISQKPSRDICQRGTSLTIQCQVDSQVTMMFWYRQQPGQSLTLIATANQGSEATYESGFVIDKFPISRPNLTFSTLTVSNMSPEDSSIYLCSVVEGRRDRDTEAFFGQGTRLTVV.

V is TRBV4-1 and J is TRBJ1-4, with D hard to call. Germline V lookup: CDR1 MGHRA, CDR2 YSYEKL. The CDR3 extends over 16 amino acids. Trimming removed 5 bases at V and 3 bases at J, with 16 bases between. CDR3 nucleotide sequence: TGCGCCAGCAGCTCTCAGCGTTTAGGTGCTAATGAAAAACTGTTTTTT. Translating it yields CASSSQRLGANEKLFF.

Here the CDR3 reads CASSIDREQPQHF. CDR3 nucleotides: TGTGCCAGTAGTATAGATAGAGAGCAGCCCCAGCATTTT. The rearrangement joins TRBV19 to TRBJ1-5, with D unresolved. CDR1 is LNHDA and CDR2 is SQIVND in the germline V gene (reference sequence). The CDR3 length is 13 residues. V lost 0 bases, J lost 7 bases, and 7 bases lay in between.

The chain carries TRBV5-5 and TRBJ1-2; tentatively, D is TRBD1 (5 bases). Germline-derived CDR1 and CDR2 are SGHKS and YYEKEE (reference sequence). The CDR3 extends over 17 amino acids. V was shortened by 2 bases and J by 5 bases, with 22 bases between the two germline ends. As DNA, the CDR3 is TGTGCCAGCAGCTTATCGGCGGCCCCGATGGACAATTATGGCTACACCTTC. Translating it yields CASSLSAAPMDNYGYTF. Full variable domain (rest looked up from reference TRBV5-5 and TRBJ1-2): DAGVTQSPTHLIKTRGQQVTLRCSPISGHKSVSWYQQVLGQGPQFIFQYYEKEERGRGNFPDRFSARQFPNYSSELNVNALLLGDSALYLCASSLSAAPMDNYGYTFGSGTRLTVV.

The V call is TRBV28, the J call TRBJ1-1, with unresolved D. From germline, CDR1 is MDHEN and CDR2 SYDVKM. The CDR3 covers 11 residues. Trimming took off 7 bases at V and 1 base at J, with 4 bases between the two ends. The DNA for the CDR3 is TGTGCCAGCACGGGGAACACTGAAGCTTTCTTT. Protein product: CASTGNTEAFF.

The chain employs TRBV2 and TRBJ2-7; 7 bases are a match to TRBD1. The CDR3 sequence is 13 residues long. Germline CDR1 reads SNHLY; CDR2 reads FYNNEI. Trimming at V came to 10 bases and at J to 2 bases, leaving 8 bases not matched to a gene. CDR3 sequence: CATTRDSAYEQYF. The CDR3 DNA reads TGTGCCACCACCCGGGACAGCGCCTACGAGCAGTACTTC.

The J gene is TRBJ1-1, the V gene TRBV7-9; the D gene is possibly TRBD1 (5 bases). Trimming stripped 0 bases from V and 3 bases from J, with 11 bases between. This CDR3 spans 15 amino acids. From germline, CDR1 is SEHNR and CDR2 FQNEAQ (reference sequence). CDR3 region: CASSLALGQYTEAFF. The CDR3 DNA follows: TGTGCCAGCAGCTTAGCGCTCGGACAATACACTGAAGCTTTCTTT.

V is TRBV27 and J is TRBJ2-1; D might be TRBD2 (5 bases). The CDR3 extends over 18 amino acids. V lost 6 bases and J lost 0, with 21 bases in between. From germline, CDR1 is MNHEY and CDR2 SMNVEV (reference sequence). For the CDR3, the DNA is TGTGCCAGCAGCTCAGGAGGCTTCTCTACAACCTCCTACAATGAGCAGTTCTTC. This encodes CASSSGGFSTTSYNEQFF.